Listed below are T cell receptor beta chains from one sample, sequenced in a study of blood T cell repertoires in COVID-19. TCRdb keeps only in-frame clones here, not all; method: immunoSEQ multiplex PCR. The sample carries hundreds of thousands of clones, approximately 90% recorded once. The sequencing sample was made of peripheral blood. These receptors all come from a woman aged 25 to 39 with active or convalescent COVID-19. Both conserved end residues are part of each CDR3. D genes are given only for firm matches. Some rows have no size entry. The others give once, few or many, or a class for an expanded clone.

clone_size | j_call | d_call | v_call | cdr3_nt | cdr3_aa
NA | TRBJ2-6 | TRBD1 | TRBV7-8 | TGTGCCAGCAGCGGAGGGACAGGGGGAACTGGGGCCAACGTCCTGACTTTC | CASSGGTGGTGANVLTF
NA | TRBJ2-2 | TRBD1 | TRBV4-1 | TGCGCCAGCAGCCAACTAACAGGGGCCCTTGACACCGGGGAGCTGTTTTTT | CASSQLTGALDTGELFF
NA | TRBJ2-2 | NA | TRBV19 | TGTGCCAGTAGTATGCCAGGGAGGTTGACCGGGGAGCTGTTTTTT | CASSMPGRLTGELFF
NA | TRBJ2-7 | NA | TRBV19 | TGTGCCAGTAGAGGAGACAGACAGCAGTACTTC | CASRGDRQQYF
NA | TRBJ2-2 | TRBD2 | TRBV5-1 | TGCGCCAGCAGCTTGGGGACTAGCGGGGGGGCCGACGGGGAGCTGTTTTTT | CASSLGTSGGADGELFF
NA | TRBJ1-6 | NA | TRBV7-2 | TGTGCCAGCAGCGTCCAACAGGGCGGTTCACCCCTCCACTTT | CASSVQQGGSPLHF
few | TRBJ1-2 | TRBD1 | TRBV25-1 | TGTGCCAGCAGGGGACAGGTTAACTATGGCTACACCTTC | CASRGQVNYGYTF
NA | TRBJ2-3 | NA | TRBV3-1/TRBV3-2 | TGTGCCAGCAGCCAAGTGGGGCGAGGTACGCAGTATTTT | CASSQVGRGTQYF
NA | TRBJ1-4 | TRBD1 | TRBV18 | TGTGCCAGCTCACCGCCGACAGGGGAAGGGGAAAAACTGTTTTTT | CASSPPTGEGEKLFF
few | TRBJ1-5 | NA | TRBV7-9 | TGTGCCAGCAGCTTAGACACCGATCAGCCCCAGCATTTT | CASSLDTDQPQHF
NA | TRBJ1-2 | TRBD1 | TRBV2 | TGTGCCAGCAGTGAAGAAGGGACAGTGCCTAGTCGCACCTTC | CASSEEGTVPSRTF